The 20 T cell receptor beta chains reported below all come from one sample, sequenced in a study of blood T cell repertoires in COVID-19. Profiled with immunoSEQ multiplex PCR; TCRdb holds only in-frame clones, not every one. The sample lists fewer than 75,000 clones, roughly 92% occurring once. The sequenced material came from peripheral blood. All receptors derive from a man aged 50 to 60 with active COVID-19.

The rearrangement uses TRBV4-1 and TRBJ1-5; D remains unclear. Germline lookup yields CDR1 MGHRA and CDR2 YSYEKL. The length of the CDR3 is 13 residues. V dropped 2 bases and J dropped 3 bases, with 5 bases sitting between them. Here the CDR3 reads CASSQWANQPQHF. CDR3 nucleotide sequence: TGCGCCAGCAGCCAATGGGCCAATCAGCCCCAGCATTTT.

The gene calls are TRBV27 and TRBJ1-2; 9 bases line up with TRBD1. J gave up 4 bases and V 5 bases, and 2 bases lay outside the gene matches. Per the germline V gene, CDR1 is MNHEY and CDR2 is SMNVEV (reference sequence). This CDR3 is built from 13 residues. The CDR3 region has the DNA TGTGCCAGCAGTCCGGGACAGGGCTATGGCTACACCTTC. This sequence encodes CASSPGQGYGYTF.

This chain joins TRBV2 and TRBJ1-1; D might be TRBD1 (6 bases). Trimming left V 7 bases short and J 1 base short, with 16 bases between. This CDR3 contains 15 residues. Germline loops: CDR1 SNHLY, CDR2 FYNNEI. The CDR3 bases are TGTGCCAGCATGCAGGATGCAGGGGCGAACACTGAAGCTTTCTTT. Amino acid sequence: CASMQDAGANTEAFF. Together with reference TRBV2 and TRBJ1-1, the CDR3 gives the full variable domain: EPEVTQTPSHQVTQMGQEVILRCVPISNHLYFYWYRQILGQKVEFLVSFYNNEISEKSEIFDDQFSVERPDGSNFTLKIRSTKLEDSAMYFCASMQDAGANTEAFFGQGTRLTVV.

The rearrangement links TRBV18 to TRBJ2-3, with D tentatively TRBD2 (5 bases). The V end lost 0 bases, the J end lost 5 bases, and 12 bases lay between the germline ends. Germline V lookup: CDR1 KGHSH, CDR2 LQKENI. The CDR3 extends over 15 amino acids. In DNA, the CDR3 is TGTGCCAGCTCACCACCGGATCAGGAGGTAGATACGCAGTATTTT. It specifies CASSPPDQEVDTQYF.

The chain is built from TRBV11-2 and TRBJ2-7; D is possibly TRBD1 (5 bases). Trimming took off 5 bases at V and 3 bases at J, with 8 bases between the two ends. The CDR3 has 12 residues. CDR1 SGHAT and CDR2 FQNNGV come from the germline V gene. The CDR3 sequence: CASSRTHYEQYF. The CDR3, as DNA: TGTGCCAGCAGCCGGACACACTACGAGCAGTACTTC. The entire variable domain, with the rest obtained from reference TRBV11-2 and TRBJ2-7, is as follows: EAGVAQSPRYKIIEKRQSVAFWCNPISGHATLYWYQQILGQGPKLLIQFQNNGVVDDSQLPKDRFSAERLKGVDSTLKIQPAKLEDSAVYLCASSRTHYEQYFGPGTRLTVT.

The gene calls are TRBV19 and TRBJ1-2; TRBD1 matches 9 bases. Trimming at V came to 4 bases and at J to 4 bases, leaving 7 bases not matched to a gene. This CDR3 has 15 amino acids. CDR1 is LNHDA, CDR2 SQIVND, per germline (reference sequence). The CDR3 DNA is TGTGCCAGTAGTACCTCCCGGGACAGGGCCTATGGCTACACCTTC. Encoded protein: CASSTSRDRAYGYTF.

This clone came up once. The chain is built from TRBV28 and TRBJ2-2, with 7 bases identical to TRBD1. The CDR3 is made up of 15 amino acids. J gave up 5 bases and V 7 bases, and 10 bases lay outside the gene matches. The germline CDR1 and CDR2 sequences are MDHEN and SYDVKM. The CDR3 loop reads CASISITQGTGELFF. As DNA, the CDR3 is TGTGCCAGCATCTCCATTACACAGGGGACCGGGGAGCTGTTTTTT.

The V and J genes are TRBV24-1 and TRBJ1-1; a weak D match, TRBD1 (5 bases). CDR3 length: 14 amino acids. Trimming cost V 9 bases and J 4 bases, with 17 bases left between them. CDR1 and CDR2 from the germline V gene are KGHDR and SFDVKD. The CDR3 sequence: CATAAGGVFTEAFF. CDR3 sequence (DNA): TGTGCCACCGCAGCCGGAGGGGTTTTCACTGAAGCTTTCTTT.

This sequence joins TRBV28 and TRBJ1-1, with D unresolved. Germline CDR1 and CDR2: MDHEN and SYDVKM. The CDR3 runs 12 residues. V lost 1 base and J lost 11, with 11 bases in between. The CDR3 coding sequence is TGTGCCAGCAGTTTATTCCAGGTGAACGCTTTCTTT. The encoded protein is CASSLFQVNAFF.

The chain employs TRBV7-8 and TRBJ2-1, with D possibly being TRBD2 (5 bases). Germline V gives CDR1 SGHVS, CDR2 FQNEAQ. The CDR3 is 17 residues long. V lost 0 bases, J lost 4 bases, and 16 bases lay in between. For the CDR3, the DNA is TGTGCCAGCAGCTTAGCGCCGCGGGCGGGTGGGTACAATGAGCAGTTCTTC. It specifies CASSLAPRAGGYNEQFF. Based on the CDR3 plus reference TRBV7-8 and TRBJ2-1, the full variable domain is GAGVSQSPRYKVAKRGQDVALRCDPISGHVSLFWYQQALGQGPEFLTYFQNEAQLDKSGLPSDRFFAERPEGSVSTLKIQRTQQEDSAVYLCASSLAPRAGGYNEQFFGPGTRLTVL.

V is TRBV5-4 and J is TRBJ2-1; D is possibly TRBD1 (6 bases). V dropped 4 bases and J dropped 8 bases, with 13 bases sitting between them. This CDR3 is 13 amino acids long. The V gene's germline CDR1 is SGHNT and CDR2 YYREEE (reference sequence). The CDR3 protein is CASSLKQGDEQFF. CDR3 DNA: TGTGCCAGCAGCCTAAAACAGGGCGATGAGCAGTTCTTC.

The chain's CDR3 is CASRQANYGYTF. The CDR3 DNA is TGTGCCAGCAGACAGGCTAACTATGGCTACACCTTC. V gene TRBV27 combines with J gene TRBJ1-2; tentative D call: TRBD1 (5 bases). V lost 6 bases to trimming and J lost 0 bases, with 5 bases between them. This CDR3 contains 12 residues. Germline V gives CDR1 MNHEY, CDR2 SMNVEV (reference sequence).

The chain employs TRBV11-3 and TRBJ1-2; D remains ambiguous. The CDR3 loop spans 14 amino acids. CDR1 and CDR2 (germline): SGHNT, YENEEA. V lost 1 base, J lost 8 bases, and 14 bases lay in between. The CDR3 coding sequence is TGTGCCAGCAGCTTAGGGCCGGGAGCGGGAGGCTACACCTTC. Protein product: CASSLGPGAGGYTF.

V usage is TRBV19 and J usage is TRBJ1-6; unclear D gene. The CDR3 is 15 amino acids. Deletions cut 1 base from V and 7 bases from J, with 11 bases between. The germline V gene has CDR1 LNHDA and CDR2 SQIVND (reference sequence). The CDR3 spells CASSIGGVRNSPLHF. CDR3 nucleotides: TGTGCCAGTAGTATAGGCGGGGTGAGGAATTCACCCCTCCACTTT. The whole variable domain, filled in from reference TRBV19 and TRBJ1-6, reads DGGITQSPKYLFRKEGQNVTLSCEQNLNHDAMYWYRQDPGQGLRLIYYSQIVNDFQKGDIAEGYSVSREKKESFPLTVTSAQKNPTAFYLCASSIGGVRNSPLHFGNGTRLTVT.

V and J are TRBV28 and TRBJ2-3, with 7 bases that match TRBD2. Germline V gives CDR1 MDHEN, CDR2 SYDVKM. V shed 5 bases and J 2 bases; nucleotides not matched to a gene: 7. The CDR3 length is 15 residues. The CDR3 DNA is TGTGCCAGCAGTGACGCTAGCGGATACACAGATACGCAGTATTTT. Translation: CASSDASGYTDTQYF.

The genes are TRBV7-2 and TRBJ2-3, with TRBD2 matching 11 bases. Trimming cost V 0 bases and J 3 bases; bases outside gene matches: 8. CDR1 SGHTA and CDR2 FQGNSA come from the germline V gene. The CDR3 has 18 amino acids. DNA of the CDR3: TGTGCCAGCAGCTTAGCAAGATTAGCGGGGGGGCGAACAGATACGCAGTATTTT. Amino acids: CASSLARLAGGRTDTQYF.

The chain carries TRBV5-1 and TRBJ1-1; 12 bases are shared with TRBD1. This CDR3 has 17 residues. CDR1 and CDR2 (germline): SGHRS, YFSETQ. V lost 4 bases, J lost 2 bases, and 9 bases stayed unmatched. The CDR3 sequence is CASSAPGTGGVNTEAFF. CDR3 bases: TGCGCCAGCAGCGCCCCCGGGACAGGGGGCGTAAACACTGAAGCTTTCTTT.

This clone was found once. Written as DNA, the CDR3 is TGCAGTGCTACTGACGGACAGAGCTTTGGGACCCAGTACTTC. This gives the protein CSATDGQSFGTQYF. V usage is TRBV20-1 and J usage is TRBJ2-5, with D perhaps TRBD1 (6 bases). The CDR3 covers 14 residues. Trimming took 4 bases from V and 7 from J, leaving 19 bases between them. Germline V gene data show CDR1 as DFQATT and CDR2 as SNEGSKA (reference sequence).

The gene calls are TRBV5-1 and TRBJ1-6; no reliable D call. There are 15 residues in the CDR3. The ends were cut back, 2 bases at V and 7 bases at J, with 13 bases in the middle. The germline V gene has CDR1 SGHRS and CDR2 YFSETQ. This CDR3 reads CASSFGGKVNSPLHF. The CDR3 coding sequence is TGCGCCAGCAGCTTCGGCGGTAAGGTGAATTCACCCCTCCACTTT.

The chain couples TRBV2 to TRBJ2-2; TRBD1 matches 7 bases. Germline CDR1 SNHLY, CDR2 FYNNEI. The CDR3 consists of 15 residues. V shed 6 bases, J shed 2 bases, and the junction held 6 bases outside the gene matches. CDR3 nucleotides: TGTGCCAGCAGGGCTGAGGGGGCTAACACCGGGGAGCTGTTTTTT. Its protein product is CASRAEGANTGELFF.